A single sample gave rise to the 5 T cell receptor beta chains below, sequenced in a study of T cell clones after liver transplantation. Generated by immunoSEQ multiplex PCR, the TCRdb table keeps only in-frame clones and is missing some. This sample carries roughly 80,000 clones, approximately 87% of them seen once, and the ten largest clones take roughly 2.8%. Sample: CD4+ T cells from blood, taken at the 22-month timepoint. The receptors originated from a human patient who received a liver transplant. Some T cells may be the graft donor's.

The chain couples TRBV4-3 to TRBJ2-1; 7 nucleotides match TRBD2. V shed 4 bases, J shed 4 bases, and the junction held 10 bases outside the gene matches. Looked up from germline, CDR1 is LGHNA and CDR2 is YSLEER. There are 16 residues in the CDR3. CDR3: CASSPAGGSAYNEQFF. The CDR3 DNA reads as TGCGCCAGCAGCCCCGCCGGCGGGAGTGCGTACAATGAGCAGTTCTTC.

The chain joins TRBV12-5 to TRBJ2-1; D gene unclear. This CDR3 is built from 12 residues. Trimming cost V 6 bases and J 2 bases, with 5 bases left between them. The germline gives CDR1 LGHNT, CDR2 FRNRAP. The CDR3 DNA sequence: TGTGCTAGTGGGGCGACCTACAATGAGCAGTTCTTC. Protein: CASGATYNEQFF.

V and J are TRBV7-2 and TRBJ2-7, with 9 bases lining up with TRBD2. Germline V gene sequence: CDR1 SGHTA, CDR2 FQGNSA. The CDR3 totals 13 residues. V trimming: 6 bases; J trimming: 2 bases; junction bases outside the gene matches: 2. The CDR3 DNA reads TGTGCCAGCAGGGCTAGCGGGGCCTACGAGCAGTACTTC. It encodes CASRASGAYEQYF.

The chain carries TRBV25-1 and TRBJ2-7; perhaps TRBD1 as D (6 bases). V was shortened by 4 bases and J by 3 bases, with 7 bases between the two germline ends. The CDR3 is made up of 12 amino acids. Germline assignment: CDR1 MGHDK and CDR2 SYGVNS. The CDR3 region is CASSVQGYEQYF. In nucleotides, the CDR3 is TGTGCCAGCAGTGTACAGGGCTACGAGCAGTACTTC.

This chain uses TRBV2 with TRBJ2-5; perhaps TRBD1 as D (6 bases). Looked up from germline, CDR1 is SNHLY and CDR2 is FYNNEI. Trimming took off 4 bases at V and 3 bases at J, with 9 bases between the two ends. This CDR3 has 13 residues. The CDR3 sequence: CASSGAGEETQYF. The DNA for the CDR3 is TGTGCCAGCAGTGGAGCAGGGGAAGAGACCCAGTACTTC.